This T cell receptor (beta chain) was sequenced during a study of T-cell reconstitution after alpha-beta-depleted transplantation in children. Study conclusions and caveats: One year post-transplant, T-cell counts and diversity were largely derived from T cells produced anew. By about two months after transplant, alpha-beta T cells reportedly arose from several hundred graft clones that had expanded.

Ten or more counts support this clonotype. Its antigen remains unknown. Germline loops: CDR1 SGHRS, CDR2 YFSETQ. The CDR3 contains 17 residues. V was pared by 4 bases and J by 1 base, with 5 bases of the junction left unmatched. During its preparation, the TCRbeta library received unique molecular identifiers. TCRdb used MiXCR to reprocess the PCR reads, holding one entry per CDR3 protein. This table holds 200,000 to 250,000 distinct CDR3 sequences, roughly 26% found once. This specimen was PBMCs, taken before TCRalphabeta/CD19-depleted stem cell transplant. The chain joins TRBV5-1 to TRBJ2-7; 16 bases map to TRBD2. This TCR came from a girl aged 2 to 9 with Fanconi anemia, due to receive a stem cell transplant. The CDR3 coding sequence is TGCGCCAGCAGCCAAGGGACTAGCGGGAGGGAATCCTACGAGCAGTACTTC. Its protein is CASSQGTSGRESYEQYF.